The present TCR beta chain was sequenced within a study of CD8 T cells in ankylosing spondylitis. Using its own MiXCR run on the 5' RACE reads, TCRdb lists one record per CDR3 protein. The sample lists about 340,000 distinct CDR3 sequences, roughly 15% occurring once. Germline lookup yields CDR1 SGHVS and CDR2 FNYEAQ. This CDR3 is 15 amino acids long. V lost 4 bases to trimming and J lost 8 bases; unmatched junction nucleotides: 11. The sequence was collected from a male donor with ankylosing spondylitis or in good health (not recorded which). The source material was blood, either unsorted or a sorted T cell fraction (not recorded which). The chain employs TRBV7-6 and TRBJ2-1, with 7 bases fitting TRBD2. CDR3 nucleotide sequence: TGTGCCAGCAGCTCCGGGACTAACAGAGGGCATGAGCAGTTCTTC. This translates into CASSSGTNRGHEQFF.